This TCR beta chain came from a study of blood T cell repertoires in COVID-19. The wider study: COVID-19 samples, acute and convalescent, were from the United States, Italy and Spain. The cDNA or gDNA used as material had been derived from T cells, B-cell-depleted T cells, or PBMCs.

Germline V CDR1 and CDR2: SGHTA, FQGNSA. CDR3 length equals 14 residues. After removal of 5 bases from V and 4 bases from J, the junction contained 6 bases not matched to a gene. In the authors' methods: Reference gene primers were amplified, and this amplification served to estimate nucleated cell counts. The data were produced by immunoSEQ multiplex PCR, yet TCRdb's version contains in-frame clones alone and is incomplete. That table is the source of V, J and clone size, and D and trimming were worked out from the DNA. The data hold 240,000 or so clones, with 82% observed a single time. The chain is built from TRBV7-2 and TRBJ1-2, with TRBD1 matching over 8 bases. This sequence originates from a woman aged 60-75 years with active or convalescent COVID-19. Sequenced: peripheral blood. CDR3 nucleotide sequence: TGTGCCAGCAGCCTAGGAGGACAGGGCTATGGCTACACCTTC. It yields the protein CASSLGGQGYGYTF.